These 10 T cell receptor beta chains share one sample of origin, sequenced in a study of blood T cells in healthy people across ages (dated by TCRdb to between 2015 and 2016). To prepare the library, 5' RACE was applied. Sequencing instrument: Illumina HiSeq 2500. A second PCR of roughly 7 to 11 cycles was performed with a sample-barcoded 5' primer and a J-beta primer mix. Using fastp at Q25 and MiXCR, TCRdb reprocessed the public reads and kept productive beta chains. Identical CDR3 protein sequences are pooled into one entry, listed with their most common genes and DNA. The sample data list about 1.6 million distinct CDR3 sequences, and roughly a third of these were observed just once. Together, the top ten hold roughly 12% of the sample. The specimen sequenced was blood. The origin of the receptors is a woman in her thirties in good health.

The chain employs TRBV5-1 and TRBJ2-7; D may be TRBD2 (6 bases). In germline, CDR1 is SGHRS, CDR2 YFSETQ. Trimming took off 3 bases at V and 5 bases at J, with 12 bases between the two ends. This CDR3 has 13 residues. In DNA, the CDR3 is TGCGCCAGCAGCTCCCCAGGGACTCACGAGCAGTACTTC. Translating gives CASSSPGTHEQYF. The whole variable domain, remainder taken from reference TRBV5-1 and TRBJ2-7, is KAGVTQTPRYLIKTRGQQVTLSCSPISGHRSVSWYQQTPGQGLQFLFEYFSETQRNKGNFPGRFSGRQFSNSRSEMNVSTLELGDSALYLCASSSPGTHEQYFGPGTRLTVT.

This clonotype was seen many times. The rearrangement uses TRBV7-3 and TRBJ2-5; unclear D gene. Germline CDR1 is SGHTA and CDR2 is FQGTGA. Trimming took 2 bases from V and 2 from J, leaving 6 bases between them. This CDR3 comprises 13 residues. CDR3 bases: TGTGCCAGCAGCTTAGGTGCGCAAGAGACCCAGTACTTC. Its translation is CASSLGAQETQYF.

The chain employs TRBV3-1 and TRBJ1-1; D remains ambiguous. The CDR3 runs 13 residues. Trimming left V 4 bases short and J 7 bases short, with 13 bases between. Germline CDR1 LGHDT, CDR2 YNNKEL (reference sequence). CDR3 nucleotides: TGTGCCAGCAGCCTCCTTTCTGGGTTTGAAGCTTTCTTT. Its protein is CASSLLSGFEAFF.

The sample holds a few counts of this clonotype. The chain recombines TRBV20-1 with TRBJ2-1; a possible D gene is TRBD2 (6 bases). The CDR3 runs 12 residues. Trimming took 5 bases from V and 6 from J, leaving 11 bases between them. Per the germline V gene, CDR1 is DFQATT and CDR2 is SNEGSKA (reference sequence). The CDR3: CSAARGGNEQFF. The CDR3 DNA reads as TGCAGTGCTGCCCGGGGAGGCAATGAGCAGTTCTTC.

This clonotype occurred once. The chain recombines TRBV11-2 with TRBJ2-7, with 7 bases that match TRBD2. CDR3 size: 17 residues. V trimming: 5 bases; J trimming: 7 bases; junction bases outside the gene matches: 20. The germline V gene encodes CDR1 SGHAT and CDR2 FQNNGV. In nucleotides, the CDR3 is TGTGCCAGCAGCACCCTAAGCGGGGTACTCTGGTTTCGGGAGCAGTACTTC. This gives the protein CASSTLSGVLWFREQYF.

In its sample, this clonotype was seen once. The junction and the germline gene differ at one end; a read error may be behind it. The rearrangement joins TRBV6-1 to TRBJ2-7, with D possibly being TRBD1 (5 bases). The J call may be in error: the DNA end matches TRBJ2-5 better. Germline CDR1 is MNHNS and CDR2 is SASEGT. This CDR3 region has 13 residues. CDR3 amino acids: CAGSEWQGETQYF. The CDR3 DNA reads as TGTGCCGGCAGTGAATGGCAGGGAGAGACCCAGTACTTC.

The V gene is TRBV23-1, the J gene TRBJ2-1; D is possibly TRBD2 (6 bases). TRBV23-1 is marked as an open reading frame, function uncertain. This CDR3 has 17 amino acids. The V end lost 4 bases, the J end lost 2 bases, and 18 bases lay between the germline ends. The CDR3 here is CASSRGLGREAYNEQFF. The CDR3 nucleotides are TGCGCCAGCAGTCGAGGCCTAGGCAGGGAGGCCTACAATGAGCAGTTCTTC.

The sample holds a few counts of this clonotype. This sequence joins TRBV11-2 and TRBJ1-6, with D hard to call. The CDR3 loop spans 13 amino acids. Germline values: CDR1 SGHAT, CDR2 FQNNGV. Between the trimmed V and J ends, which lost 2 bases and 11 bases, there was a span of 10 bases. The CDR3 sequence is CASSLTLGTPLHF. The CDR3 nucleotides are TGTGCCAGCAGCTTAACCCTCGGCACACCCCTCCACTTT. Full variable domain (missing parts from reference TRBV11-2 and TRBJ1-6): EAGVAQSPRYKIIEKRQSVAFWCNPISGHATLYWYQQILGQGPKLLIQFQNNGVVDDSQLPKDRFSAERLKGVDSTLKIQPAKLEDSAVYLCASSLTLGTPLHFGNGTRLTVT.

This sequence joins TRBV2 and TRBJ1-5; 8 bases are shared with TRBD1. CDR1 SNHLY and CDR2 FYNNEI come from the germline V gene. V lost 7 bases, J lost 0 bases, and 5 bases stayed unmatched. The CDR3 loop spans 15 amino acids. CDR3: CASTRTGNSNQPQHF. Here the CDR3 DNA reads TGTGCCAGCACCCGGACAGGGAATAGCAATCAGCCCCAGCATTTT.

This clonotype was counted ten times or more. The chain is built from TRBV28 and TRBJ2-5, with D tentatively TRBD1 (6 bases). CDR1 is MDHEN and CDR2 is SYDVKM in the germline V gene. The V end was cut by 4 bases, the J end by 5 bases, with 17 bases between. CDR3 size: 15 residues. This chain's CDR3 is CASSSPGSRGETQYF. The CDR3 region has the DNA TGTGCCAGCAGTTCCCCTGGGTCGAGGGGGGAGACCCAGTACTTC.